The 12 T cell receptor beta chains below all came from one sample that was sequenced in a study of PD-1 blockade in classical Hodgkin lymphoma (dated by TCRdb to about 2020). Per the publication, the time point label means: newly diagnosed, previously untreated cHL patient sample. To prepare the library, the immunoSEQ multiplex PCR assay was applied. TCRdb obtained this table from immuneACCESS and retained in-frame rearrangements with V and J assigned. These tables miss some clones; where compared with another copy, unresolved V genes account for less than half of the shortfall, and the remainder is unexplained. This sample has tens of thousands of clones in its table, and approximately 91% of those were observed once. Approximately 4.9% of the sample is in the top ten clones. Sequenced material: peripheral blood mononuclear cells (PBMCs). The receptors derive from a human donor with classical Hodgkin lymphoma.

The rearrangement uses TRBV29-1 and TRBJ1-3; D possibly corresponds to TRBD1 (5 bases). This CDR3 has 13 residues. Trimming removed 5 bases from V and 3 bases from J, with 11 bases in between. Germline V gene sequence: CDR1 SQVTM, CDR2 ANQGSEA. The CDR3 is CSVQGAVGNTIYF. DNA of the CDR3: TGCAGCGTTCAGGGAGCGGTTGGAAACACCATATATTTT.

This chain connects TRBV18 to TRBJ2-1; D may be TRBD2 (6 bases). CDR1 KGHSH and CDR2 LQKENI come from the germline V gene. The CDR3 sequence is 17 residues long. The V end lost 5 bases, the J end lost 2 bases, and 19 bases lay between the germline ends. The CDR3 spells CASSSPGGAVAYNEQFF. As DNA, the CDR3 is TGTGCCAGCTCAAGTCCAGGCGGGGCAGTCGCCTACAATGAGCAGTTCTTC.

The J gene is TRBJ1-2, the V gene TRBV27; D not certain. The length of the CDR3 is 15 residues. Trimming took off 2 bases at V and 5 bases at J, with 15 bases between the two ends. Germline-derived CDR1 and CDR2 are MNHEY and SMNVEV (reference sequence). In DNA, the CDR3 is TGTGCCAGCAGTTTAACGGCGCGAGAAGGTTATGGCTACACCTTC. Its translation: CASSLTAREGYGYTF.

This chain connects TRBV29-1 to TRBJ2-7, with D tentatively TRBD2 (6 bases). Germline CDR1 is SQVTM and CDR2 is ANQGSEA. The CDR3 has 12 residues. V shed 6 bases and J shed 2 bases, with 11 bases lying between them. The CDR3 DNA sequence: TGCAGCGTCGGGGGAGGTACCTACGAGCAGTACTTC. This translates into CSVGGGTYEQYF.

The chain joins TRBV11-2 to TRBJ2-1; TRBD2 aligns across 13 bases. CDR1 and CDR2 (germline): SGHAT, FQNNGV. Trimming at V came to 5 bases and at J to 7 bases, leaving 5 bases not matched to a gene. CDR3 size: 15 residues. CDR3 DNA sequence: TGTGCCAGCAGCGCCCGACTAGCGGGAGGTAATGAGCAGTTCTTC. Translated: CASSARLAGGNEQFF.

This rearrangement joins TRBV6-1 to TRBJ1-1; D unresolved. The V and J ends lost 6 bases and 2 bases respectively, with 10 bases between them. This CDR3 contains 13 residues. Germline lookup yields CDR1 MNHNS and CDR2 SASEGT. The chain's CDR3 is CASRRVVNTEAFF. The CDR3 DNA reads as TGTGCCAGCAGGAGGGTGGTAAACACTGAAGCTTTCTTT.

The rearrangement uses TRBV9 and TRBJ2-3; the D gene is possibly TRBD2 (5 bases). Germline V gives CDR1 SGDLS, CDR2 YYNGEE. CDR3 length: 16 residues. The germline V and J ends were trimmed by 0 bases and 0 bases, with 11 bases remaining between them. The CDR3 is CASSVDGKHSTDTQYF. CDR3 DNA: TGTGCCAGCAGCGTAGACGGGAAGCATAGCACAGATACGCAGTATTTT.

CDR3 sequence reads: CASGLRDSEQFF. DNA of the CDR3: TGTGCCAGCGGATTGAGGGATAGTGAGCAGTTCTTC. This chain links TRBV7-3 with TRBJ2-1, with TRBD2 as a possible D gene (5 bases). The ends were cut back, 8 bases at V and 9 bases at J, with 14 bases in the middle. Germline V gene lookup returns CDR1 SGHTA and CDR2 FQGTGA. The CDR3 runs 12 residues.

CDR3 sequence (DNA): TGTGCCAGCTCACCTACACAGGGGGCTAACTATGGCTACACCTTC. Translated, it gives CASSPTQGANYGYTF. This chain connects TRBV18 to TRBJ1-2; 8 nucleotides agree with TRBD1. The V gene's germline CDR1 is KGHSH and CDR2 LQKENI. The junction had 3 bases not matched to a gene; V was cut back by 3 bases and J by 0 bases. The CDR3 extends over 15 amino acids.

In nucleotides, the CDR3 is TGCGCCAGCAGCTTGGAAAAAGATACGCAGTATTTT. Translating it yields CASSLEKDTQYF. The gene calls are TRBV5-1 and TRBJ2-3; D remains ambiguous. The CDR3 has 12 residues. CDR1 SGHRS and CDR2 YFSETQ come from the germline V gene. V was pared by 0 bases and J by 5 bases, with 4 bases between.

The sample holds one count of this clone. The chain joins TRBV6-5 to TRBJ1-1; unclear D gene. This CDR3 region has 15 residues. V lost 2 bases to trimming and J lost 2 bases, with 12 bases between them. The germline V gene encodes CDR1 MNHEY and CDR2 SVGAGI. CDR3 coding DNA: TGTGCCAGCAGTTACGAGTCCTCTGGCAACACTGAAGCTTTCTTT. Protein sequence: CASSYESSGNTEAFF.

This chain links TRBV28 with TRBJ1-2, with TRBD1 as a possible D gene (6 bases). Germline loops: CDR1 MDHEN, CDR2 SYDVKM. Between the trimmed V and J ends, which lost 6 bases and 7 bases, there was a span of 15 bases. The CDR3 runs to 13 residues. For the CDR3, the DNA is TGTGCCAGCAGCCCCACAGGGAGAGGTGGCTACACCTTC. Translation: CASSPTGRGGYTF.